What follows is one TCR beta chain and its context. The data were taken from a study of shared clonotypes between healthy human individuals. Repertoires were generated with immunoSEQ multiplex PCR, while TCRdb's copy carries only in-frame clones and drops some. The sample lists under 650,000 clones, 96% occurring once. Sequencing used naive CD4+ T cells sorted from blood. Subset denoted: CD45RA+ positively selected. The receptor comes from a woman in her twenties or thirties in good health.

This chain's CDR3 is CASSDQGVAYEQYF. The CDR3, as DNA: TGTGCCAGCAGCGACCAGGGAGTTGCCTACGAGCAGTACTTC. The chain is built from TRBV2 and TRBJ2-5; the D gene could be TRBD1 or TRBD2 (5 bases each). The J call may be incorrect, as the DNA end agrees better with TRBJ2-7. The CDR3 has 14 amino acids. CDR1 and CDR2 from the germline V gene are SNHLY and FYNNEI.